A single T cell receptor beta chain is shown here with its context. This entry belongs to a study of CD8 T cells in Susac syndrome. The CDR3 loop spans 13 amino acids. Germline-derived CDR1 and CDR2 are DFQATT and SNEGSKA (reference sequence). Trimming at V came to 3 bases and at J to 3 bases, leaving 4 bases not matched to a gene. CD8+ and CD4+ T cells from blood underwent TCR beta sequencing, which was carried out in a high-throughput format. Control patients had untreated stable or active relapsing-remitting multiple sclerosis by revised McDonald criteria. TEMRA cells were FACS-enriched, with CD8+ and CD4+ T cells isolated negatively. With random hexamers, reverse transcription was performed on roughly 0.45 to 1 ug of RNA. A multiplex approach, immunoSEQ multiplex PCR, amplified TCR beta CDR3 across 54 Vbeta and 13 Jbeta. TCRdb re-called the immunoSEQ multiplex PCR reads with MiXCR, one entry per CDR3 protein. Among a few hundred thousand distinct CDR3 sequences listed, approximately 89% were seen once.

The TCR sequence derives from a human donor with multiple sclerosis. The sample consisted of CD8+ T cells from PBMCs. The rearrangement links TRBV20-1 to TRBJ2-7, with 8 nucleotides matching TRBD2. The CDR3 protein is CSASDGRVYEQYF. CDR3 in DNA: TGCAGTGCTAGTGACGGGAGGGTCTACGAGCAGTACTTC.